Presented here are 28 T cell receptor beta chains from one specimen sequenced in a study of T cells in Graves' hyperthyroidism and ophthalmopathy. The CDR3 regions of TCR beta were amplified from RNA transcripts. RT-PCR in the first round (using the HTBI primer set) targeted the TCR CDR3. A single record per CDR3 protein comes from TCRdb applying MiXCR to the multiplex PCR reads. In the table there are more than 40,000 distinct CDR3 sequences, 45% to 50% of which are singletons. Specimen: peripheral blood or thyroid tissue (not recorded which). These receptors came from a woman in her forties or fifties with Graves' hyperthyroidism.

This clonotype was recorded at least ten times. This rearrangement joins TRBV29-1 to TRBJ1-1; 10 nucleotides match TRBD1. The germline gives CDR1 SQVTM, CDR2 ANQGSEA. The CDR3 runs to 13 residues. The trim removed 4 bases at V and 3 bases at J, leaving 2 bases unmatched. The chain's CDR3 is CSVGDRGDTEAFF. The CDR3 bases are TGCAGCGTTGGGGACAGGGGCGACACTGAAGCTTTCTTT.

This clonotype appeared a single time. One base away lies a much larger clone, so this may be a sequencing read error. V is TRBV27 and J is TRBJ2-7; perhaps TRBD2 as D (5 bases). V lost 3 bases and J lost 3, with 15 bases in between. Germline CDR1 reads MNHEY; CDR2 reads SMNVEV (reference sequence). The CDR3 is 15 amino acids. CDR3 bases: TGTGCCAGCAGTTTTAGACGGGAACTCTTCTACGAGCAGTACTTC. Residues: CASSFRRELFYEQYF.

Many counts were recorded for this clonotype. This chain joins TRBV27 and TRBJ1-6, with 10 bases that match TRBD1. The length of the CDR3 is 14 residues. The germline CDR1 and CDR2 sequences are MNHEY and SMNVEV (reference sequence). With 4 bases clipped from V and 9 bases from J, the junction kept 3 bases outside the gene matches. The CDR3: CASSWTGGISPLHF. The CDR3 DNA reads TGTGCCAGCAGTTGGACAGGGGGAATTTCACCCCTCCACTTT.

This clonotype was observed once. Germline and junction disagree at one end, which may indicate a read error. The V call is TRBV5-4, the J call TRBJ2-7, with 7 bases matching TRBD2. The germline gives CDR1 SGHNT, CDR2 YYREEE (reference sequence). The CDR3 has 14 amino acids. The CDR3 reads CAGSPAGEPYEQYF. The CDR3 region has the DNA TGTGCCGGCAGCCCGGCGGGAGAACCCTACGAGCAGTACTTC.

At least ten counts were recorded for this clonotype. The V call is TRBV2, the J call TRBJ1-5; a weak D match, TRBD1 (5 bases). The CDR3 runs 14 residues. The ends were cut back, 5 bases at V and 5 bases at J, with 13 bases in the middle. In germline, CDR1 is SNHLY, CDR2 FYNNEI. CDR3 amino acids: CASSYRDVYQPQHF. The DNA for the CDR3 is TGTGCCAGCAGTTACCGGGACGTTTATCAGCCCCAGCATTTT.

V and J are TRBV20-1 and TRBJ2-7, with 12 bases fitting TRBD2. This CDR3 has 14 amino acids. CDR1 and CDR2 (germline): DFQATT, SNEGSKA (reference sequence). Trimming removed 2 bases from V and 5 bases from J; junction bases left unmatched: 4. The CDR3 sequence: CSARRTSGIDEQYF. CDR3 coding DNA: TGCAGTGCTAGAAGGACTAGCGGGATCGACGAGCAGTACTTC.

The chain joins TRBV29-1 to TRBJ2-5, with D unclear. CDR3 length equals 13 residues. CDR1 is SQVTM, CDR2 ANQGSEA, per germline. With 4 bases removed from V and 5 bases from J, the gap between germline ends came to 14 bases. The CDR3 region is CSVGSLVGETQYF. The CDR3 nucleotides are TGCAGCGTTGGTTCGCTAGTAGGGGAGACCCAGTACTTC.

This rearrangement joins TRBV18 to TRBJ2-3; no definite D call. The V end lost 3 bases, the J end lost 6 bases, and 10 bases lay between the germline ends. This CDR3 contains 13 residues. Germline V gives CDR1 KGHSH, CDR2 LQKENI. Here the CDR3 reads CASSPTPADTQYF. The CDR3 DNA reads as TGTGCCAGCTCACCCACGCCGGCGGATACGCAGTATTTT.

This rearrangement joins TRBV7-2 to TRBJ2-7, with 11 bases that match TRBD2. This CDR3 is 18 amino acids long. V shed 4 bases and J 2 bases; nucleotides not matched to a gene: 13. Germline V gene data show CDR1 as SGHTA and CDR2 as FQGNSA. The CDR3, as DNA: TGTGCCAGCAGCTCCCTACCCGGGACTAGCGGACAGACCTACGAGCAGTACTTC. It specifies CASSSLPGTSGQTYEQYF.

This clonotype is medium-sized within its sample. The gene calls are TRBV20-1 and TRBJ1-2, with 8 bases aligning to TRBD1. V lost 2 bases, J lost 3 bases, and 11 bases stayed unmatched. The CDR3 spans 16 residues. Germline V gene data show CDR1 as DFQATT and CDR2 as SNEGSKA (reference sequence). CDR3 coding DNA: TGCAGTGCTAGATCATTCCGGGACAGGATAGACTATGGCTACACCTTC. Translated: CSARSFRDRIDYGYTF.

This clonotype was observed at least ten times. This chain joins TRBV28 and TRBJ2-7; D is uncertain. The germline V gene encodes CDR1 MDHEN and CDR2 SYDVKM. V was shortened by 5 bases and J by 6 bases, with 14 bases between the two germline ends. This CDR3 is 13 amino acids long. CDR3 sequence reads: CASSKGIVVEQYF. CDR3 in DNA: TGTGCCAGCAGTAAGGGAATAGTGGTCGAGCAGTACTTC. Together with reference TRBV28 and TRBJ2-7, the CDR3 gives the full variable domain: DVKVTQSSRYLVKRTGEKVFLECVQDMDHENMFWYRQDPGLGLRLIYFSYDVKMKEKGDIPEGYSVSREKKERFSLILESASTNQTSMYLCASSKGIVVEQYFGPGTRLTVT.

V usage is TRBV12-3 or TRBV12-4 and J usage is TRBJ1-5; D is possibly TRBD1 (6 bases). The length of the CDR3 is 13 residues. With 2 bases removed from V and 9 bases from J, the gap between germline ends came to 11 bases. CDR3 bases: TGTGCCAGCAGTTTAACGGGGGCCAGGCCCCAGCATTTT. This codes for CASSLTGARPQHF.

This sequence joins TRBV20-1 and TRBJ2-7; D is undetermined. Trimming pared 2 bases from V and 5 bases from J, leaving 7 bases between. From germline, CDR1 is DFQATT and CDR2 SNEGSKA (reference sequence). CDR3 length: 11 amino acids. CDR3 in amino acids: CSARRFDEQYF. The CDR3 DNA follows: TGCAGTGCTAGAAGGTTCGACGAGCAGTACTTC.

The J gene is TRBJ2-1, the V gene TRBV10-3; possible D gene TRBD2, 5 bases. V lost 0 bases to trimming and J lost 12 bases, with 12 bases between them. The CDR3 has 13 residues. CDR1 is ENHRY, CDR2 SYGVKD, per germline. This CDR3 reads CAISESRGFGQFF. In DNA, the CDR3 is TGTGCCATCAGTGAGTCGAGAGGGTTTGGGCAGTTCTTC.

This clonotype was detected many times. This chain connects TRBV7-6 to TRBJ2-2; either TRBD1 or TRBD2 may fit D (5 bases each). V was shortened by 1 base and J by 4 bases, with 13 bases between the two germline ends. The CDR3 has 16 residues. Germline assignment: CDR1 SGHVS and CDR2 FNYEAQ. The CDR3 nucleotides are TGTGCCAGCAGCTTAGGTTGGGGCGCGGGCACCGGGGAGCTGTTTTTT. Amino acids: CASSLGWGAGTGELFF.

The rearrangement uses TRBV25-1 and TRBJ1-1; D unclear. Trimming removed 0 bases from V and 0 bases from J, with 8 bases in between. The germline CDR1 and CDR2 sequences are MGHDK and SYGVNS. CDR3 length equals 15 residues. CDR3 region: CASSEYAALNTEAFF. Here the CDR3 DNA reads TGTGCCAGCAGTGAATATGCAGCATTGAACACTGAAGCTTTCTTT.

This chain connects TRBV27 to TRBJ2-7, with D possibly being TRBD1 (5 bases). From germline, CDR1 is MNHEY and CDR2 SMNVEV (reference sequence). V was cut by 6 bases and J by 2 bases, with 14 bases left in between. The CDR3 is 14 amino acids. In DNA form, the CDR3 reads TGTGCCAGCAGCAGGGCGTTAGGGGCCTACGAGCAGTACTTC. As protein: CASSRALGAYEQYF.

The rearrangement joins TRBV29-1 to TRBJ1-1; 7 bases agree with TRBD1. The CDR3 length is 12 residues. Trimming took 4 bases from V and 2 from J; bases not matched to a gene: 1. The V gene's germline CDR1 is SQVTM and CDR2 ANQGSEA. In DNA, the CDR3 is TGCAGCGTTGGGACAGGAAACACTGAAGCTTTCTTT. Translating it yields CSVGTGNTEAFF.

This clonotype appeared many times. The chain employs TRBV11-2 and TRBJ2-5; D is unclear. The V gene lost 3 bases and the J gene lost 0 bases, with 5 bases spanning the gap. CDR3 size: 13 residues. Looked up from germline, CDR1 is SGHAT and CDR2 is FQNNGV. This CDR3 is CASSFGYQETQYF. CDR3 DNA sequence: TGTGCCAGCAGCTTCGGGTACCAAGAGACCCAGTACTTC.

In its sample, this clonotype was seen many times. The chain employs TRBV7-2 and TRBJ2-7; tentatively, D is TRBD1 (6 bases). V was cut by 3 bases and J by 2 bases, with 11 bases left in between. CDR3 length: 14 amino acids. CDR1 and CDR2 (germline): SGHTA, FQGNSA. The CDR3 DNA reads TGTGCCAGCAGCTTTTCGGGACAAACCTACGAGCAGTACTTC. It codes for CASSFSGQTYEQYF.

This clonotype occurred many times. In nucleotides, the CDR3 is TGTGCCAGCAGTCTACAGGGCTATGGCTACACCTTC. The encoded protein is CASSLQGYGYTF. The V gene is TRBV2, the J gene TRBJ1-2; maybe TRBD1 (6 bases). V was shortened by 5 bases and J by 4 bases, with 8 bases between the two germline ends. CDR3 length equals 12 residues. In germline, CDR1 is SNHLY, CDR2 FYNNEI.

Notes on this clonotype: An end of the junction does not agree with germline; a read error may underlie this. Here the CDR3 reads CTSSLGPSCEQYF. In DNA, the CDR3 is TGTACCAGCAGCTTAGGCCCTAGTTGCGAGCAGTACTTC. The J gene is TRBJ2-7, the V gene TRBV7-6; D is unresolved. Germline CDR1 SGHVS, CDR2 FNYEAQ. The CDR3 has 13 amino acids.

V and J are TRBV7-9 and TRBJ1-4, with 7 bases fitting TRBD1. V lost 5 bases to trimming and J lost 3 bases; unmatched junction nucleotides: 6. CDR1 is SEHNR, CDR2 FQNEAQ, per germline (reference sequence). There are 15 residues in the CDR3. CDR3 amino acids: CASSKRDSPNEKLFF. The CDR3 nucleotides are TGTGCCAGCAGCAAGCGGGACAGCCCTAATGAAAAACTGTTTTTT.

The chain has TRBV6-4 and TRBJ2-7; 11 bases agree with TRBD2. The V and J ends lost 2 bases and 2 bases, in that order; junction bases with no gene match: 8. Germline V gene lookup returns CDR1 MRHNA and CDR2 SNTAGT. CDR3 length: 17 residues. The CDR3 DNA reads as TGTGCCAGCAGTGACCCGACTAGCGGGATTCCCCCCTACGAGCAGTACTTC. This encodes CASSDPTSGIPPYEQYF.

This clonotype was seen ten or more times. The chain carries TRBV7-2 and TRBJ1-1; perhaps TRBD1 as D (5 bases). V lost 1 base and J 11 bases, leaving 14 bases between the germline ends. The length of the CDR3 is 13 residues. Germline CDR1 SGHTA, CDR2 FQGNSA. CDR3 DNA: TGTGCCAGCAGCTTAGATTCGGGGGGTGAGGCTTTCTTT. Its protein product is CASSLDSGGEAFF.

The V gene is TRBV5-1, the J gene TRBJ2-7, with a weak D call TRBD2 (7 bases). V dropped 4 bases and J dropped 1 base, with 27 bases sitting between them. CDR1 and CDR2 from the germline V gene are SGHRS and YFSETQ. The CDR3 is made up of 19 amino acids. The CDR3 sequence is CASSMRGPGAIPYSYEQYF. CDR3 nucleotide sequence: TGCGCCAGCAGCATGCGGGGGCCGGGGGCCATCCCCTATTCCTACGAGCAGTACTTC.

Concerning this clonotype itself: Possible read error: a much larger clone is one base away. CDR3: CASAGLANGELFF. The CDR3 DNA follows: TGTGCCAGCGCAGGACTAGCAAACGGGGAGCTGTTTTTT. V gene TRBV6-1 combines with J gene TRBJ2-2; 8 bases fit TRBD2. V trimming: 8 bases; J trimming: 7 bases; junction bases outside the gene matches: 6. CDR1 is MNHNS and CDR2 is SASEGT in the germline V gene. The CDR3 totals 13 residues.

CDR3 region: CASSYTPGQGYEQYF. As DNA, the CDR3 is TGTGCCAGCAGTTACACGCCGGGACAGGGCTACGAGCAGTACTTC. The chain combines TRBV6-2 or TRBV6-3 with TRBJ2-7, with 9 bases lining up with TRBD1. The CDR3 has 15 residues. Germline V gene sequence: CDR1 MNHEY, CDR2 SVGEGT. V shed 2 bases and J 3 bases; nucleotides not matched to a gene: 5.